One sample yielded the 24 T cell receptor beta chains listed below, sequenced in a study of spatial heterogeneity in lung cancer. Sample time point: blood at routine non-recurrence follow-up after resection. From the 5' RACE reads, TCRdb called clonotypes with MiXCR, one entry per CDR3 protein. The sample shows around 100,000 distinct CDR3 sequences, 11% of them seen only once. Sequencing used PBMCs, obtained at follow-up. Receptors were obtained from a female donor with early-stage non-small cell lung cancer.

V usage is TRBV7-9 and J usage is TRBJ1-6; D is unclear. Per the germline V gene, CDR1 is SEHNR and CDR2 is FQNEAQ (reference sequence). This CDR3 contains 14 residues. V gave up 6 bases and J gave up 7 bases, with 13 bases separating them. CDR3 nucleotides: TGTGCCAGCAGGGATGGAACGGAAAATTCACCCCTCCACTTT. It encodes CASRDGTENSPLHF. The full variable domain, in which reference TRBV7-9 and TRBJ1-6 provide the parts outside the CDR3, is DTGVSQNPRHKITKRGQNVTFRCDPISEHNRLYWYRQTLGQGPEFLTYFQNEAQLEKSRLLSDRFSAERPKGSFSTLEIQRTEQGDSAMYLCASRDGTENSPLHFGNGTRLTVT.

This clonotype was seen many times. The chain is built from TRBV7-9 and TRBJ1-1; perhaps TRBD1 as D (6 bases). The CDR3 has 13 residues. V gave up 4 bases and J gave up 8 bases, with 14 bases separating them. In germline, CDR1 is SEHNR, CDR2 FQNEAQ (reference sequence). Here the CDR3 DNA reads TGTGCCAGCAGCTCAAAAGGGCAGGGGGAAGCTTTCTTT. Translation gives CASSSKGQGEAFF.

V is TRBV5-6 and J is TRBJ1-5; TRBD1 matches 7 bases. The trim removed 4 bases at V and 4 bases at J, leaving 5 bases unmatched. Looked up from germline, CDR1 is SGHDT and CDR2 is YYEEEE. CDR3 length equals 14 residues. Written as DNA, the CDR3 is TGTGCCAGCAGCGGATGGACAGGAAATCAGCCCCAGCATTTT. This gives the protein CASSGWTGNQPQHF.

V usage is TRBV5-1 and J usage is TRBJ2-2; D call uncertain. V gave up 4 bases and J gave up 1 base, with 11 bases separating them. Germline loops: CDR1 SGHRS, CDR2 YFSETQ. The CDR3 loop spans 15 amino acids. CDR3 in DNA: TGCGCCAGCAGCCCCCGGTTGCGGAACACCGGGGAGCTGTTTTTT. Protein sequence: CASSPRLRNTGELFF.

This clonotype has just a few counts. At one end, the junction sequence differs from germline, possibly due to a read error. The genes are TRBV20-1 and TRBJ1-2; perhaps TRBD1 as D (5 bases). Per the germline V gene, CDR1 is DFQATT and CDR2 is SNEGSKA (reference sequence). CDR3 length: 11 amino acids. The CDR3 is CSARGPGHPPF. The CDR3, as DNA: TGCAGTGCTAGGGGGCCCGGACATCCTCCTTTC.

This clonotype turned up a few times. This chain joins TRBV7-2 and TRBJ2-5, with D uncertain. The ends were cut back, 5 bases at V and 3 bases at J, with 10 bases in the middle. CDR1 is SGHTA and CDR2 is FQGNSA in the germline V gene. The CDR3 runs to 13 residues. The CDR3 DNA reads as TGTGCCAGCAGCCCATACAGCGAAGAGACCCAGTACTTC. This encodes CASSPYSEETQYF.

This clonotype has just a few counts. V usage is TRBV25-1 and J usage is TRBJ1-2; no clear D gene. This CDR3 has 15 amino acids. V was shortened by 0 bases and J by 4 bases, with 12 bases between the two germline ends. Germline lookup yields CDR1 MGHDK and CDR2 SYGVNS. This chain's CDR3 is CASSEYVGSGYGYTF. For the CDR3, the DNA is TGTGCCAGCAGTGAATATGTAGGGAGTGGCTATGGCTACACCTTC.

In this sample, this clonotype turned up a few times. The genes are TRBV29-1 and TRBJ2-3; D ambiguous. The length of the CDR3 is 13 residues. The V gene's germline CDR1 is SQVTM and CDR2 ANQGSEA. Trimming stripped 7 bases from V and 0 bases from J, with 11 bases between. Here the CDR3 reads CSATDGSTDTQYF. In DNA, the CDR3 is TGCAGCGCCACGGACGGAAGCACAGATACGCAGTATTTT.

V is TRBV6-2 or TRBV6-3 and J is TRBJ2-5; a possible D gene is TRBD2 (5 bases). The CDR3 is 14 residues long. V lost 6 bases and J lost 4, with 15 bases in between. Germline CDR1 is MNHEY and CDR2 is SVGEGT. The CDR3 region has the DNA TGTGCCAGCAGACCCAACCGGGGTAGAGAGACCCAGTACTTC. The encoded protein is CASRPNRGRETQYF.

This clonotype has just a few counts. The rearrangement uses TRBV7-9 and TRBJ1-2, with D perhaps TRBD1 (5 bases). The CDR3 has 15 amino acids. The V gene lost 5 bases and the J gene lost 3 bases, with 16 bases spanning the gap. CDR1 is SEHNR, CDR2 FQNEAQ, per germline (reference sequence). CDR3: CASSAGTSSDYGYTF. CDR3 DNA: TGTGCCAGCAGCGCCGGGACCTCGAGCGACTATGGCTACACCTTC.

The V call is TRBV28, the J call TRBJ1-4; TRBD1 is a possible D gene (5 bases). Trimming took off 6 bases at V and 8 bases at J, with 19 bases between the two ends. This CDR3 contains 15 residues. Germline CDR1 and CDR2: MDHEN and SYDVKM. CDR3 sequence reads: CASSLSGRGEEKLFF. CDR3 bases: TGTGCCAGCAGCCTTAGCGGGAGGGGCGAAGAAAAACTGTTTTTT.

V is TRBV7-2 and J is TRBJ2-4; 8 nucleotides agree with TRBD1. CDR1 and CDR2 from the germline V gene are SGHTA and FQGNSA. This CDR3 is 16 amino acids long. After removal of 5 bases from V and 3 bases from J, the junction contained 9 bases not matched to a gene. The CDR3 DNA reads TGTGCCAGCAGCCCCCCCGGGACAGGAGGCAAAAACATTCAGTACTTC. Protein product: CASSPPGTGGKNIQYF.

This chain joins TRBV5-1 and TRBJ2-7; 7 nucleotides align to TRBD1. Germline CDR1 is SGHRS and CDR2 is YFSETQ. Unmatched junction bases numbered 8, after V lost 0 bases and J lost 8 bases. The CDR3 runs 14 residues. The CDR3 sequence: CASSLGGAGGQQYV. The CDR3 DNA follows: TGCGCCAGCAGCTTGGGCGGTGCAGGGGGACAGCAGTACGTC.

The chain employs TRBV7-9 and TRBJ2-5; the match to TRBD2 covers 14 bases. The J segment lost 4 bases and the V segment lost 5 bases, leaving 9 bases of the junction unmatched. The germline CDR1 and CDR2 sequences are SEHNR and FQNEAQ (reference sequence). This CDR3 is built from 17 residues. This CDR3 is CASSAGTSGGRGETQYF. The CDR3 DNA reads as TGTGCCAGCAGCGCCGGGACTAGCGGGGGAAGGGGAGAGACCCAGTACTTC.

This clonotype was observed many times. The V call is TRBV20-1, the J call TRBJ2-1, with D perhaps matching TRBD1 (6 bases). Germline assignment: CDR1 DFQATT and CDR2 SNEGSKA (reference sequence). Trimming took off 0 bases at V and 1 base at J, with 13 bases between the two ends. CDR3 length: 16 residues. CDR3 sequence reads: CSARDIQGRSYNEQFF. The CDR3 DNA follows: TGCAGTGCTAGAGATATACAGGGAAGGTCCTACAATGAGCAGTTCTTC.

The chain is built from TRBV29-1 and TRBJ1-1; D unclear. The CDR3 contains 13 residues. V was pared by 6 bases and J by 0 bases, with 11 bases between. From germline, CDR1 is SQVTM and CDR2 ANQGSEA. As DNA, the CDR3 is TGCAGCGTGTTCGCCCCCTTGAACACTGAAGCTTTCTTT. Amino acids: CSVFAPLNTEAFF.

Only a few counts were recorded for this clonotype. The rearrangement joins TRBV5-1 to TRBJ1-4; unclear D gene. CDR1 and CDR2 from the germline V gene are SGHRS and YFSETQ. V dropped 4 bases and J dropped 4 bases, with 8 bases sitting between them. The CDR3 extends over 13 amino acids. In DNA form, the CDR3 reads TGCGCCAGCAGCCGAGCGGATAATGAAAAACTGTTTTTT. Protein sequence: CASSRADNEKLFF.

The chain uses TRBV4-1 and TRBJ2-5; TRBD2 aligns across 10 bases. V lost 4 bases to trimming and J lost 5 bases; unmatched junction nucleotides: 13. This CDR3 region has 17 residues. CDR1 is MGHRA and CDR2 is YSYEKL in the germline V gene. The CDR3 DNA sequence: TGCGCCAGCAGCCGTTCTAGCGGGAGAGCTAGGGGCGAGACCCAGTACTTC. It specifies CASSRSSGRARGETQYF.

This clonotype was counted only a few times. The V gene is TRBV20-1, the J gene TRBJ2-1; D not certain. From germline, CDR1 is DFQATT and CDR2 SNEGSKA (reference sequence). This CDR3 has 15 residues. V was clipped by 0 bases and J by 10 bases, with 19 bases between them. The CDR3: CSARDRDSQLREQFF. In nucleotides, the CDR3 is TGCAGTGCTAGAGACCGAGACTCCCAACTGCGCGAGCAGTTCTTC.

The chain uses TRBV29-1 and TRBJ1-2; 10 bases are shared with TRBD1. The CDR3 runs 14 residues. Germline assignment: CDR1 SQVTM and CDR2 ANQGSEA. V trimming: 7 bases; J trimming: 4 bases; junction bases outside the gene matches: 9. CDR3 residues: CSAGQGIAGYGYTF. The CDR3 nucleotides read TGCAGCGCGGGACAGGGGATCGCTGGCTATGGCTACACCTTC.

The genes are TRBV15 and TRBJ2-3, with 10 bases matching TRBD2. The CDR3 has 16 residues. Germline V gives CDR1 LNHNV, CDR2 YYDKDF (reference sequence). V gave up 8 bases and J gave up 3 bases; unmatched junction bases: 11. DNA of the CDR3: TGTGCCACCCGGGACGCTAGCGGGAGCGGGACAGATACGCAGTATTTT. Translating gives CATRDASGSGTDTQYF.

This clonotype has only one observation. The rearrangement links TRBV7-9 to TRBJ1-4; D remains ambiguous. CDR1 is SEHNR and CDR2 is FQNEAQ in the germline V gene (reference sequence). The CDR3 has 14 amino acids. Trimming took off 5 bases at V and 8 bases at J, with 15 bases between the two ends. In nucleotides, the CDR3 is TGTGCCAGCAGCCAGGACCGGAGTGGGGAAAAACTGTTTTTT. It yields the protein CASSQDRSGEKLFF.

The chain has TRBV25-1 and TRBJ2-2; tentatively, D is TRBD1 or TRBD2 (5 bases each). The CDR3 extends over 15 amino acids. V gave up 11 bases and J gave up 7 bases, with 23 bases separating them. The germline V gene encodes CDR1 MGHDK and CDR2 SYGVNS. Here the CDR3 reads CASQGVASRNGELFF. CDR3 DNA sequence: TGTGCCTCCCAAGGGGTGGCTAGCCGGAACGGGGAGCTGTTTTTT.

A word on this clonotype: A junction boundary mismatches the germline segment, possibly from a read error. The V gene is TRBV20-1, the J gene TRBJ1-3; TRBD1 matches 7 bases. From germline, CDR1 is DFQATT and CDR2 SNEGSKA (reference sequence). The CDR3 runs 16 residues. The CDR3 sequence is CSARDHMTGHGNTIYF. Written as DNA, the CDR3 is TGCAGTGCTAGAGATCATATGACAGGGCACGGAAACACCATTTATTTT.